What follows are 3 T cell receptor beta chains derived from one specimen sequenced in a study of identical twins. TCRdb re-analysed the 5' RACE reads in MiXCR, keeping a single row per CDR3 protein. The data hold 1.5 million to 2 million distinct CDR3 sequences, with around a third observed a single time. Sample: cord blood. Receptors were obtained from a newborn girl in good health.

This clonotype has only a few counts. One end of the junction is discordant with germline, which a read error may explain. V is TRBV12-3 or TRBV12-4 and J is TRBJ1-6; no definite D call. The CDR3 length is 16 residues. Written as DNA, the CDR3 is TGTGCCAGCAGTTTCGCGGAGAGCTCCTATAATTCACCCCCCCACTTT. As protein: CASSFAESSYNSPPHF.

On this clonotype itself: Possible read error: a much larger clone is one base away. The chain recombines TRBV29-1 with TRBJ2-7; D unclear. The DNA end favors TRBJ2-5, so the J call may be wrong. This CDR3 has 13 residues. Germline CDR1 is SQVTM and CDR2 is ANQGSEA. CDR3 residues: CSVEEDAKETQYF. CDR3 coding DNA: TGCAGCGTTGAAGAGGACGCGAAGGAGACCCAGTACTTC.

This chain joins TRBV6-2 or TRBV6-3 and TRBJ1-5, with D perhaps matching TRBD1 (5 bases). This CDR3 has 14 amino acids. V lost 2 bases and J lost 9, with 14 bases in between. Germline V gene lookup returns CDR1 MNHEY and CDR2 SVGEGT. The CDR3 DNA is TGTGCCAGCAGTTACACCCCGGGGCTGGCGCCCCAGCATTTT. Translation gives CASSYTPGLAPQHF.